This TCR beta chain is from a study of shared clonotypes between healthy human individuals. Sorted-subset replicate PCR reactions contained 200 to 250 ng DNA, corresponding to tens of thousands of T cell genomes. Authors' processing steps: There were no quality scores in the junction-only immunoSEQ sequences, so filtering differed. TCRdb keeps only in-frame clones here, not all; method: immunoSEQ multiplex PCR. The V and J calls and clone size were taken over from that table, and D and trimming were inferred from the DNA. The sample has roughly 2 million clones; roughly 95% are singletons. Note on this clone: The same CDR3 is also encoded by other DNA sequences in this sample.

Trimming pared 6 bases from V and 5 bases from J, leaving 5 bases between. From germline, CDR1 is MNHEY and CDR2 SVGAGI. This CDR3 has 11 residues. There were no recent acute infections or vaccinations among the donors, who were healthy HIV-negative adults. This chain links TRBV6-5 with TRBJ2-1, with no clear D. The sequence came from a man aged 18 to 30 in good health. The sample comprised naive CD4+ T cells sorted from blood. Sample subset: CD45RA+ positively selected. The CDR3 DNA reads as TGTGCCAGCAGGAGAGACAATGAGCAGTTCTTC. This gives the protein CASRRDNEQFF.